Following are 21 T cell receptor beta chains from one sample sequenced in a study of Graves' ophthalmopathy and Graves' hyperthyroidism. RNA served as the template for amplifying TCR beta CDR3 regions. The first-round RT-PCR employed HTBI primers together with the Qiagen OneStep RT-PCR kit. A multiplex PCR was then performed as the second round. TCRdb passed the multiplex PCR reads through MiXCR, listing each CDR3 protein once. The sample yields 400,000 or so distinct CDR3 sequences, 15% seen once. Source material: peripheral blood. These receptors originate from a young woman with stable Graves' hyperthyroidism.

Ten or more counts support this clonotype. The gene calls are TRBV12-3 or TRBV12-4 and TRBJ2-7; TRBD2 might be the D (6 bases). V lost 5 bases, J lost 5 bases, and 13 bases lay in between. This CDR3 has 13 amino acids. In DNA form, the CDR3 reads TGTGCCAGCAGTAGCGCTGGGGGGAACGAGCAGTACTTC. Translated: CASSSAGGNEQYF.

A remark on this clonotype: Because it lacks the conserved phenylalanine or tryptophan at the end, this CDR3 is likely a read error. The CDR3 sequence is CASRPRQATEAFY. The CDR3 DNA reads as TGTGCCAGCAGGCCTAGACAGGCTACTGAAGCTTTCTAT. V is TRBV12-3 or TRBV12-4 and J is TRBJ1-1; maybe TRBD1 (6 bases). This CDR3 has 13 residues. V lost 6 bases and J lost 5, with 13 bases in between.

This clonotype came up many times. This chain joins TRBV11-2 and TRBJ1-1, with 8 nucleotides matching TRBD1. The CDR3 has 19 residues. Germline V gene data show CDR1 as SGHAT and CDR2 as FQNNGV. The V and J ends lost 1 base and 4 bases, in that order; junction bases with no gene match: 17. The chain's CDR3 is CASSLALVGRGRRGTEAFF. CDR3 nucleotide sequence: TGTGCCAGCAGCTTAGCTCTCGTGGGCAGGGGGCGCAGGGGCACTGAAGCTTTCTTT.

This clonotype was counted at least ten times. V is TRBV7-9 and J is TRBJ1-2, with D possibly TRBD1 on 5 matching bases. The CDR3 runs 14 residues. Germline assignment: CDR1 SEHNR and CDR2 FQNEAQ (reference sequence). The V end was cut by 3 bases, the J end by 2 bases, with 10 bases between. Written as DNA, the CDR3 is TGTGCCAGCAGCTTTACCGGGGGGAACTATGGCTACACCTTC. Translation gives CASSFTGGNYGYTF.

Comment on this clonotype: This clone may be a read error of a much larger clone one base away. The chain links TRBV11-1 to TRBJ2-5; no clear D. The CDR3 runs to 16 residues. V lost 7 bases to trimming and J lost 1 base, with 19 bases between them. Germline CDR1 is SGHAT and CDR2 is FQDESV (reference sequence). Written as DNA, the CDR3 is TGTGCCAGCATCGTCAGGCGGCCGGCGGTCCAAGAGACCCAGTACTTC. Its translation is CASIVRRPAVQETQYF.

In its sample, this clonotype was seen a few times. Here the CDR3 DNA reads TGTGCCAGCAGCCGGGGGGGGGGCAGCTATGGCTACACCTTC. It is translated as CASSRGGGSYGYTF. This rearrangement joins TRBV11-2 to TRBJ1-2; D may be TRBD1 (6 bases). The germline V and J ends were trimmed by 5 bases and 4 bases, with 14 bases remaining between them. The CDR3 spans 14 residues. Per the germline V gene, CDR1 is SGHAT and CDR2 is FQNNGV.

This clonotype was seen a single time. The CDR3 coding sequence is TGTGCCAGCAGCCGATCGGTAGCTGGCGGAGCTTTCTTT. Translating gives CASSRSVAGGAFF. The chain recombines TRBV28 with TRBJ1-1; D gene unclear. Germline lookup yields CDR1 MDHEN and CDR2 SYDVKM. V lost 6 bases and J lost 10, with 18 bases in between. The CDR3 runs to 13 residues.

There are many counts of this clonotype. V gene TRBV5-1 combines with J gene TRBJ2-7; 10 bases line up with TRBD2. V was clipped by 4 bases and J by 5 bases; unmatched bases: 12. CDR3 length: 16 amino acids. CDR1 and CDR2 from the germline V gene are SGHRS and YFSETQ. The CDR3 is CASSVVGVAGGNEQYF. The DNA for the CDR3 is TGCGCCAGCAGCGTCGTCGGGGTAGCGGGGGGAAACGAGCAGTACTTC.

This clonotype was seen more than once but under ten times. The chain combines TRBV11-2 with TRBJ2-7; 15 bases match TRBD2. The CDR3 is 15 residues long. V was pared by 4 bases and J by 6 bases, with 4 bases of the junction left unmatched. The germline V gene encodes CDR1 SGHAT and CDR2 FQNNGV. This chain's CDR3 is CASSSLGLAGGEQYF. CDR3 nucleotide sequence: TGTGCCAGCAGCTCACTGGGACTAGCGGGGGGCGAGCAGTACTTC.

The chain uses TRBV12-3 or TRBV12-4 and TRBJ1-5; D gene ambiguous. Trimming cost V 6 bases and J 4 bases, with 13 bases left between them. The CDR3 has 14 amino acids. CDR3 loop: CASSPARANQPQHF. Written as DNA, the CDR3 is TGTGCCAGCAGCCCTGCCCGGGCTAATCAGCCCCAGCATTTT.

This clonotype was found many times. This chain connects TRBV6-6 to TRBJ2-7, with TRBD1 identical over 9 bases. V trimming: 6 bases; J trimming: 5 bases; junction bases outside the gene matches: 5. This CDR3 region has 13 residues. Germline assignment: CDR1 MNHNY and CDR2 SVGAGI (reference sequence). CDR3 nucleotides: TGTGCCAGCAGCGGGACAGGGTCCCACGAGCAGTACTTC. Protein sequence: CASSGTGSHEQYF.

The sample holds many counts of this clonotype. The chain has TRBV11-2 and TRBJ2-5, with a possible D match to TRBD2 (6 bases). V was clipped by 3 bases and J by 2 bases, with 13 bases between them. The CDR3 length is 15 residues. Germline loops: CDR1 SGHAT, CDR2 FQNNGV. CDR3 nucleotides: TGTGCCAGCAGCTTTTCGCGGGGACCTCAAGAGACCCAGTACTTC. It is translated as CASSFSRGPQETQYF.

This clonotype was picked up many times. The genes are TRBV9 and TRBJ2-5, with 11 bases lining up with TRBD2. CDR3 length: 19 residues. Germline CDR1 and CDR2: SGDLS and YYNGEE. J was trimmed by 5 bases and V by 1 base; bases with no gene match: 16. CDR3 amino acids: CASSVSAGLAGGTDETQYF. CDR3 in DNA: TGTGCCAGCAGCGTATCGGCTGGGCTAGCGGGGGGAACGGATGAGACCCAGTACTTC.

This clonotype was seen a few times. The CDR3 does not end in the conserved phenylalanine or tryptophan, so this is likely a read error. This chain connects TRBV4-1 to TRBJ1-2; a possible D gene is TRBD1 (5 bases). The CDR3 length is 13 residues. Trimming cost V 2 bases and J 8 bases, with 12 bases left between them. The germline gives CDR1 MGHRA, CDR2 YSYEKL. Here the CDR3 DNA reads TGCGCCAGCAGCCAAACGCGGGGGGAAGGCTACACCCTC. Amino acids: CASSQTRGEGYTL.

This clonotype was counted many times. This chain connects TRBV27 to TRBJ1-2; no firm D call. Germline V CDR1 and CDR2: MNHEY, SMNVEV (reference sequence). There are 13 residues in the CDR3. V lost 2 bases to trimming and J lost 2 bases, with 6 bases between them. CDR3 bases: TGTGCCAGCAGTTTACACGTAAACTATGGCTACACCTTC. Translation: CASSLHVNYGYTF.

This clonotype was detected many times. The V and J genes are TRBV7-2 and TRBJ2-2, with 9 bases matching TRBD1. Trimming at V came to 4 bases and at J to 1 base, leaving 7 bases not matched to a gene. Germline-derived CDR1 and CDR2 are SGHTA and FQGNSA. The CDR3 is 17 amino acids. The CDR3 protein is CASSSPRDRENTGELFF. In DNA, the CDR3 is TGTGCCAGCAGCTCTCCTAGGGACAGGGAGAACACCGGGGAGCTGTTTTTT.

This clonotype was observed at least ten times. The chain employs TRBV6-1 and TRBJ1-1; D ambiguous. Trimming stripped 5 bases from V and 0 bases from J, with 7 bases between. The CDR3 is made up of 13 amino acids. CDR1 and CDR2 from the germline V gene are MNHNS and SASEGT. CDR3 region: CASSTYLNTEAFF. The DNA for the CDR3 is TGTGCCAGCAGTACATATTTGAACACTGAAGCTTTCTTT.

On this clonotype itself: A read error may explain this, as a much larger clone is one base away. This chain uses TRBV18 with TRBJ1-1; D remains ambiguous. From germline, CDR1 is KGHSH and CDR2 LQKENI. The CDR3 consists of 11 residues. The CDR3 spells CASSSTMEACF. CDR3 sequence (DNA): TGTGCCAGCTCATCGACAATGGAAGCTTGCTTT. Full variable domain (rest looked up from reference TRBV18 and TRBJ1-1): NAGVMQNPRHLVRRRGQEARLRCSPMKGHSHVYWYRQLPEEGLKFMVYLQKENIIDESGMPKERFSAEFPKEGPSILRIQQVVRGDSAAYFCASSSTMEACFGQGTRLTVV.

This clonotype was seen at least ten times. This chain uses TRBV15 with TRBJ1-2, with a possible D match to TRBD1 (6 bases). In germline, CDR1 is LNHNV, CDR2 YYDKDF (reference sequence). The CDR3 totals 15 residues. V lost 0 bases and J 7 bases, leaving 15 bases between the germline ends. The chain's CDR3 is CATSRDLGGLGGYTF. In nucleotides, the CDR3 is TGTGCCACCAGCAGAGATCTGGGGGGGCTGGGTGGCTACACCTTC.

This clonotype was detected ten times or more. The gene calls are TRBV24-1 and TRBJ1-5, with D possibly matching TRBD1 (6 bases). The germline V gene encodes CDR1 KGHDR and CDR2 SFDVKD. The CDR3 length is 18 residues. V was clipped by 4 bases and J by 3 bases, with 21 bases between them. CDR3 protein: CATSDKKSTGFNNQPQHF. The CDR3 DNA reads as TGTGCCACCAGTGACAAAAAATCGACAGGATTTAACAATCAGCCCCAGCATTTT.

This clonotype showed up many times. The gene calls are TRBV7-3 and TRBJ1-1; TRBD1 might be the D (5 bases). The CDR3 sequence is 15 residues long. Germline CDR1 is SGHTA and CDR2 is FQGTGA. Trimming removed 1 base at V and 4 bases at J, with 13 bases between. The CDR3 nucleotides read TGTGCCAGCAGCTTAAGGCCCGGGACTGGCACTGAAGCTTTCTTT. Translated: CASSLRPGTGTEAFF.